These T cell receptor beta chains were read from a single sample in a study of T cell responses to AZD1222 COVID-19 vaccine. The repertoire was sequenced with immunoSEQ multiplex PCR; TCRdb's copy has only in-frame clones and lacks some. Among over 100,000 clones, more than 75% were seen once, and the ten largest hold 3% to 4%. The sample here was peripheral blood, taken on day 0 of AZD1222 vaccination. The receptors were sampled from an adult in good health. The CDR3 runs from the conserved cysteine through the conserved F or W. D genes are given only for firm matches. Size is omitted from some rows. Given values are once, few, many or a class for expanded clones.

clone_size d_call j_call v_call cdr3_nt cdr3_aa
. . TRBJ1-5 TRBV5-6 TGTGCCAGCAGCATAGCGAATAGCAATCAGCCCCAGCATTTT CASSIANSNQPQHF
. TRBD1 TRBJ2-1 TRBV5-1 TGCGCCAGCAGCCCGGGACAGGGTATGCGCAATGAGCAGTTCTTC CASSPGQGMRNEQFF
. TRBD1 TRBJ2-7 TRBV6-2/TRBV6-3 TGTGCCAGCACCCCCACAGGGGCGGGTTCGACCTACGAGCAGTACTTC CASTPTGAGSTYEQYF
. . TRBJ1-5 TRBV11-2 TGTGCCAGCAGCTTAGAACAGTCCCAGGGGCCCCAGCATTTT CASSLEQSQGPQHF
once TRBD2 TRBJ2-7 TRBV18 TGTGCCAGCTCACCGGGACTAGCGGTCACCTACGAGCAGTACTTC CASSPGLAVTYEQYF
. . TRBJ1-1 TRBV7-9 TGTGCCAGCAGGACTTGGGCCGGGGTCGCTTTCTTT CASRTWAGVAFF
. . TRBJ1-5 TRBV6-6 TGTGCCAGCAGTCCCTGGGCAGTGAGGCTTGGCAATCAGCCCCAGCATTTT CASSPWAVRLGNQPQHF
. . TRBJ2-5 TRBV3-1/TRBV3-2 TGTGCCAGCAGACTAGGGGGGCGAGAGACCCAGTACTTC CASRLGGRETQYF
. . TRBJ1-4 TRBV7-3 TGTGCCAGCAGCCATCCCGGGCGGGGGGCGAGAGAAAAACTGTTTTTT CASSHPGRGAREKLFF
. . TRBJ1-5 TRBV5-1 TGCGCCAGCAGCCCCACGTTTACCATCGGAGGCAATCAGCCCCAGCATTTT CASSPTFTIGGNQPQHF
once TRBD1 TRBJ2-5 TRBV19 TGTGCCAGTAGTAGAGGACAGGGGCGAACCTCTCAAGAGACCCAGTACTTC CASSRGQGRTSQETQYF
. . TRBJ1-1 TRBV7-2 TGTGCCAGCAGTGACAGACGGAACACTGAAGCTTTCTTT CASSDRRNTEAFF
once . TRBJ2-7 TRBV5-1 TGCGCCAGCAGCGGGCAGAGCAGGCGGGACGAGCAGTACTTC CASSGQSRRDEQYF
. TRBD2 TRBJ2-1 TRBV3-1/TRBV3-2 TGTGCCAGCAGCCAAGGGACTAGCGGGGATACCTACAATGAGCAGTTCTTC CASSQGTSGDTYNEQFF
. . TRBJ1-2 TRBV5-4 TGTGCCAGCAGCTTCGGGTTACAGGCTAATGGCTACACCTTC CASSFGLQANGYTF
. . TRBJ1-2 TRBV4-3 TGCGCCAGCAGCCAAGTCCGCGAGTATGGCTACACCTTC CASSQVREYGYTF
. . TRBJ2-3 TRBV7-2 TGTGCCAGCAGAGGACCGTCCAAAGATACGCAGTATTTT CASRGPSKDTQYF
. . TRBJ1-5 TRBV11-2 TGTGCCAGCAGCTTCCCGGGTAGCAATCAGCCCCAGCATTTT CASSFPGSNQPQHF
. . TRBJ1-5 TRBV3-1/TRBV3-2 TGTGCCAGCAGCCAACGCAGCCCCGGTCAGCCCCAGCATTTT CASSQRSPGQPQHF
. . TRBJ1-1 TRBV5-1 TGCGCCAGCAGCTTTTCCCCCGGACAGGAAGCTTTCTTT CASSFSPGQEAFF
. . TRBJ1-1 TRBV12-5 TGTGCTAGTGACCGGGGGATCCTGAACACTGAAGCTTTCTTT CASDRGILNTEAFF
. . TRBJ2-3 TRBV5-1 TGCGCCAGCAGCCCTCTAGAAGCGGCCGGTACGCAGTATTTT CASSPLEAAGTQYF
. . TRBJ1-1 TRBV11-3 TGTGCCAGCAGCTTAGGACGGGGGAACACTGAAGCTTTCTTT CASSLGRGNTEAFF
. . TRBJ1-1 TRBV7-3 TGTGCCAGCACCCTGGGCGGGACGAACACTGAAGCTTTCTTT CASTLGGTNTEAFF